This T cell receptor (beta chain) originates from a study of blood T cell repertoires in COVID-19. Study as a whole: Whether acute or convalescent, the COVID-19 samples came from the United States, Italy and Spain. Sources were T cells, B-cell-depleted T cells, or PBMCs; the material itself was cDNA or gDNA.

This CDR3 contains 16 residues. Trimming shortened V by 0 bases and J by 4 bases, and 13 bases separated the two germline ends. Germline CDR1 and CDR2: SGHRS and YFSETQ. In the original workflow: From reference gene primer amplification, estimates of nucleated cell counts were derived. Method: immunoSEQ multiplex PCR; TCRdb's copy keeps in-frame clones and lacks some. The DNA was the basis for D and trimming; V, J and clone size are from that table. The table includes about 30,000 clones, around 83% detected once. This sequence originates from a human donor in a cohort sampled during active COVID-19. This chain links TRBV5-1 with TRBJ1-4, with D tentatively TRBD1 (5 bases). Source material: peripheral blood. The CDR3 here is CASSLAVRGGNEKLFF. The CDR3 DNA follows: TGCGCCAGCAGCTTGGCGGTTCGGGGGGGTAATGAAAAACTGTTTTTT.